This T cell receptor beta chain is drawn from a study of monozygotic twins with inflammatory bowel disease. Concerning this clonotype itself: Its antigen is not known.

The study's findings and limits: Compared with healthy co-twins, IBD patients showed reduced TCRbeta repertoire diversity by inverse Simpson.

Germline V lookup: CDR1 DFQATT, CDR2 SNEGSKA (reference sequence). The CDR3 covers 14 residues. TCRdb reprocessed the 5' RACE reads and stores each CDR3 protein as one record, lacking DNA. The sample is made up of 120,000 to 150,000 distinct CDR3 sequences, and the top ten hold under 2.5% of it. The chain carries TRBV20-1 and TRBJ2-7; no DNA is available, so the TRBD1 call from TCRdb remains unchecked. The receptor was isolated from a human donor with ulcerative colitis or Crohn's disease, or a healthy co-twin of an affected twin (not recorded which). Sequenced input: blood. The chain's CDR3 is CSAYRGNYPNEQYF.